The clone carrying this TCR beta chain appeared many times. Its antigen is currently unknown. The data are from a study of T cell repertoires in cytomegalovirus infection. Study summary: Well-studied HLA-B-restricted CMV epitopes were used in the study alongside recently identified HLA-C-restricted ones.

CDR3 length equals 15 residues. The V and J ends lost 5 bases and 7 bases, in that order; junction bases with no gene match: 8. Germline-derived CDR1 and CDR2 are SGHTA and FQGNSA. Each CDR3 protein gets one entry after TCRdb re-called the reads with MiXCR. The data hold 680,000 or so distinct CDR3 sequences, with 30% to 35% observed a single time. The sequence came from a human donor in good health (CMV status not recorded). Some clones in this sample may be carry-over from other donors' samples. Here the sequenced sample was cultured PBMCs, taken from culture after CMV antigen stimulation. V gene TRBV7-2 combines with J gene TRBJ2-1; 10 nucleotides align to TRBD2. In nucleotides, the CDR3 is TGTGCCAGCAGCCCCACTAGCGGGGAATGGAATGAGCAGTTCTTC. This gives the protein CASSPTSGEWNEQFF.